A single sample gave rise to the 4 T cell receptor beta chains below, sequenced in a study of cytomegalovirus exposure and HLA in healthy donors. It was with 60 Vbeta and 13 Jbeta primers that the PCR ran. Profiling relied on immunoSEQ multiplex PCR, and the TCRdb table lists in-frame clones only, not all of them. Of 100,000 to 150,000 clones in the sample, 17% were seen once. Material: PBMCs. These receptors were taken from a female donor in good health and CMV-seropositive.

The J gene is TRBJ2-1, the V gene TRBV20-1; D is undetermined. V shed 5 bases and J shed 8 bases, with 7 bases lying between them. This CDR3 has 10 amino acids. Germline V gives CDR1 DFQATT, CDR2 SNEGSKA (reference sequence). The CDR3 nucleotides read TGCAGTGCTGTCGGAGATGAGCAGTTCTTC. Protein sequence: CSAVGDEQFF.

This clone was counted only a few times. This chain uses TRBV4-2 with TRBJ1-1; D remains ambiguous. Between the trimmed V and J ends, which lost 0 bases and 6 bases, there was a span of 5 bases. Looked up from germline, CDR1 is LGHNA and CDR2 is YNFKEQ. The CDR3 has 12 residues. The CDR3 coding sequence is TGTGCCAGCAGCCAAGACGGGGCTGAAGCTTTCTTT. Translation: CASSQDGAEAFF.

This clone was observed a few times. The V gene is TRBV10-2, the J gene TRBJ1-4; the match to TRBD1 covers 9 bases. The CDR3 covers 15 residues. J was trimmed by 0 bases and V by 9 bases; bases with no gene match: 5. Germline CDR1 reads WSHSY; CDR2 reads SAAADI. The DNA for the CDR3 is TGCGCCAGTGGACAGGGGTTTGCAACTAATGAAAAACTGTTTTTT. Its translation: CASGQGFATNEKLFF.

This clone came up a few times. The V and J genes are TRBV6-6 and TRBJ2-4, with TRBD2 identical over 11 bases. Germline V gene lookup returns CDR1 MNHNY and CDR2 SVGAGI (reference sequence). The CDR3 runs 16 residues. The ends lost 4 bases at V and 9 bases at J; junction bases unmatched: 11. The CDR3 is CASSSRLAGGPGIQYF. The CDR3 DNA reads as TGTGCCAGCAGTTCCCGTTTAGCGGGGGGGCCGGGCATTCAGTACTTC.